This T cell receptor beta chain was retrieved from a study of shared clonotypes between healthy human individuals. The assay was immunoSEQ multiplex PCR, and TCRdb's table has in-frame clones only and misses some. This sample has nearly 750,000 clones, with around 77% found just once. The CDR3 is 14 residues long. The V gene end was trimmed by 5 bases and the J gene end by 1 base; junction bases not matched to a gene: 2. From germline, CDR1 is MNHEY and CDR2 SMNVEV (reference sequence). What was sequenced was memory CD4+ T cells sorted from blood. Subset in this sample: CD45RA-negative fraction. The V call is TRBV27, the J call TRBJ1-5; 7 nucleotides agree with TRBD1. This TCR came from a woman aged 30 to 39 in good health. The CDR3, as DNA: TGTGCCAGCAGTACGGGACAGAGCAATCAGCCCCAGCATTTT. Translated, it gives CASSTGQSNQPQHF.